This entry lists 22 T cell receptor beta chains sequenced from one sample in a study of cytomegalovirus exposure and HLA in healthy donors. The PCR ran on 60 Vbeta and 13 Jbeta primers. Libraries were prepared by immunoSEQ multiplex PCR; TCRdb keeps only in-frame clonotypes and omits some of them. The sample shows 150,000 or so clones, around 84% of them seen only once. Material for sequencing was PBMCs. These receptors all stem from a young man in good health and CMV-seronegative.

This clone occurred once. The chain has TRBV2 and TRBJ1-1; 7 bases are a match to TRBD1. V trimming: 5 bases; J trimming: 10 bases; junction bases outside the gene matches: 16. The germline V gene encodes CDR1 SNHLY and CDR2 FYNNEI. The CDR3 sequence is 15 residues long. The CDR3 DNA is TGTGCCAGCAGTTCGACAGGGAGCGGAGAGGGTGGAGCTTTCTTT. Its protein is CASSSTGSGEGGAFF.

The chain combines TRBV2 with TRBJ2-2, with D possibly matching TRBD2 (5 bases). This CDR3 is built from 14 residues. Germline V CDR1 and CDR2: SNHLY, FYNNEI. Trimming took 6 bases from V and 0 from J, leaving 8 bases between them. The CDR3 DNA follows: TGTGCCAGCAGCCCGGGGTCGAACACCGGGGAGCTGTTTTTT. Amino acids: CASSPGSNTGELFF.

This CDR3 reads CASSGRAGTEDQDIQYF. The CDR3 DNA reads TGTGCCAGCAGCGGGAGGGCGGGGACGGAGGACCAGGACATTCAGTACTTC. V usage is TRBV11-1 and J usage is TRBJ2-4, with 7 bases matching TRBD2. V was clipped by 5 bases and J by 8 bases; unmatched bases: 18. Germline V CDR1 and CDR2: SGHAT, FQDESV (reference sequence). This CDR3 has 17 residues.

The rearrangement uses TRBV4-3 and TRBJ2-3, with 7 bases fitting TRBD2. The V and J ends lost 0 bases and 0 bases, in that order; junction bases with no gene match: 18. CDR3 length: 21 residues. Germline lookup yields CDR1 LGHNA and CDR2 YSLEER. The CDR3 loop reads CASSQESYLVGAGPSTDTQYF. The CDR3 region has the DNA TGCGCCAGCAGCCAAGAGAGTTATTTGGTGGGAGCGGGGCCTAGCACAGATACGCAGTATTTT.

V usage is TRBV4-1 and J usage is TRBJ2-7; the match to TRBD1 covers 10 bases. CDR3 length equals 15 residues. V trimming: 4 bases; J trimming: 3 bases; junction bases outside the gene matches: 6. In germline, CDR1 is MGHRA, CDR2 YSYEKL. The chain's CDR3 is CASSLDRGLVYEQYF. The CDR3 bases are TGCGCCAGCAGCCTGGACAGGGGGTTGGTCTACGAGCAGTACTTC.

The gene calls are TRBV29-1 and TRBJ2-1, with 7 positions matching TRBD2. Germline CDR1 reads SQVTM; CDR2 reads ANQGSEA. This CDR3 region has 14 residues. V was clipped by 6 bases and J by 5 bases; unmatched bases: 10. DNA for the CDR3: TGCAGCGTCGGAACGTCCGGGACTAACAATGAGCAGTTCTTC. This encodes CSVGTSGTNNEQFF.

The chain is built from TRBV25-1 and TRBJ1-2; 7 bases align to TRBD1. The V segment lost 5 bases and the J segment 4 bases; nucleotides outside the gene matches: 4. Germline V gives CDR1 MGHDK, CDR2 SYGVNS. The CDR3 loop spans 13 amino acids. The CDR3 nucleotides read TGTGCCAGCAGTTTCCGGGACAGCTATGGCTACACCTTC. Amino acid sequence: CASSFRDSYGYTF.

The J gene is TRBJ2-3, the V gene TRBV4-1; TRBD1 agrees at 11 bases. The CDR3 has 18 residues. In germline, CDR1 is MGHRA, CDR2 YSYEKL. After removal of 4 bases from V and 8 bases from J, the junction contained 17 bases not matched to a gene. CDR3 residues: CASSRFVLGQGVVSTQYF. As DNA, the CDR3 is TGCGCCAGCAGCCGATTCGTACTGGGACAGGGGGTAGTTAGTACGCAGTATTTT.

In regard to this clone: Mismatch with germline at one junction end may stem from a read error. The chain joins TRBV7-9 to TRBJ2-7; D assignment may be TRBD1 or TRBD2 (6 bases each). CDR1 and CDR2 from the germline V gene are SEHNR and FQNEAQ (reference sequence). This CDR3 comprises 13 residues. The DNA of the CDR3 is TGTTCCAGCAGCGGGTACAGGGTTGCCGAGCAGTACTTC. Its translation: CSSSGYRVAEQYF.

The chain has TRBV11-1 and TRBJ1-1, with TRBD1 matching over 7 bases. Germline V gene lookup returns CDR1 SGHAT and CDR2 FQDESV (reference sequence). Unmatched junction bases numbered 3, after V lost 5 bases and J lost 6 bases. The length of the CDR3 is 12 residues. The CDR3 sequence is CASSAQGAEAFF. In DNA, the CDR3 is TGTGCCAGCAGCGCCCAGGGGGCTGAAGCTTTCTTT.

This clone was counted between two and nine times. V and J are TRBV28 and TRBJ2-2; 8 bases match TRBD1. The CDR3 has 16 amino acids. Per the germline V gene, CDR1 is MDHEN and CDR2 is SYDVKM. Trimming removed 5 bases from V and 7 bases from J; junction bases left unmatched: 12. In nucleotides, the CDR3 is TGTGCCAGCAGTGCAGGGGGCGAACTCCCGGTCGGGGAGCTGTTTTTT. Encoded protein: CASSAGGELPVGELFF. The complete variable domain, with remaining parts taken from reference TRBV28 and TRBJ2-2, reads DVKVTQSSRYLVKRTGEKVFLECVQDMDHENMFWYRQDPGLGLRLIYFSYDVKMKEKGDIPEGYSVSREKKERFSLILESASTNQTSMYLCASSAGGELPVGELFFGEGSRLTVL.

This clone came up a few times. This sequence joins TRBV4-3 and TRBJ1-2; TRBD1 matches 8 bases. Germline lookup yields CDR1 LGHNA and CDR2 YSLEER. This CDR3 contains 15 residues. V lost 3 bases, J lost 4 bases, and 7 bases stayed unmatched. For the CDR3, the DNA is TGCGCCAGCAGCCAGGACACAGGGGGGAGCTATGGCTACACCTTC. It yields the protein CASSQDTGGSYGYTF.

This sequence joins TRBV27 and TRBJ2-7, with D possibly being TRBD2 (6 bases). The CDR3 runs 15 residues. With 5 bases removed from V and 3 bases from J, the gap between germline ends came to 17 bases. Germline loops: CDR1 MNHEY, CDR2 SMNVEV (reference sequence). The DNA for the CDR3 is TGTGCCAGCAGTACCACAGCGGTGGGGGGCTACGAGCAGTACTTC. This gives the protein CASSTTAVGGYEQYF.

V and J are TRBV5-1 and TRBJ1-1; D is undetermined. CDR1 and CDR2 from the germline V gene are SGHRS and YFSETQ. Trimming left V 3 bases short and J 3 bases short, with 12 bases between. CDR3 length equals 14 residues. The CDR3 loop is CASSSGEADTEAFF. The CDR3 region has the DNA TGCGCCAGCAGCTCTGGGGAGGCGGACACTGAAGCTTTCTTT.

This rearrangement joins TRBV7-8 to TRBJ2-1; D is uncertain. This CDR3 has 16 residues. V lost 5 bases and J 0 bases, leaving 14 bases between the germline ends. Germline CDR1 SGHVS, CDR2 FQNEAQ. CDR3 bases: TGTGCCAGCAGCCTCGGTTTGGGCCGCTCCTACAATGAGCAGTTCTTC. It specifies CASSLGLGRSYNEQFF.

This clone has only a few counts. V and J are TRBV14 and TRBJ2-3, with 8 bases that match TRBD1. The CDR3 length is 15 residues. The J segment lost 3 bases and the V segment lost 6 bases, leaving 8 bases of the junction unmatched. Germline-derived CDR1 and CDR2 are SGHDN and FVKESK. The CDR3 loop is CASSSRTGRTDTQYF. The CDR3 nucleotides read TGTGCCAGCAGTTCTCGGACAGGGCGAACAGATACGCAGTATTTT.

This chain uses TRBV11-2 with TRBJ2-5; no clear D. CDR1 and CDR2 from the germline V gene are SGHAT and FQNNGV. CDR3 length: 14 amino acids. Deletions cut 3 bases from V and 7 bases from J, with 15 bases between. The chain's CDR3 is CASSFLAHDGTQYF. The CDR3 bases are TGTGCCAGCAGCTTTTTAGCTCACGATGGGACCCAGTACTTC.

This clone has more than one count but fewer than ten. The CDR3 DNA is TGTGCCAGCAGTCCAGAGGACAGGGCGGGCACCTTC. Translation gives CASSPEDRAGTF. The chain uses TRBV28 and TRBJ1-2, with 8 bases lining up with TRBD1. The CDR3 is 12 residues long. V gave up 5 bases and J gave up 13 bases; unmatched junction bases: 9. Germline V gene data show CDR1 as MDHEN and CDR2 as SYDVKM.

The rearrangement uses TRBV7-9 and TRBJ1-2; 7 nucleotides agree with TRBD1. CDR3 length equals 14 residues. V was pared by 1 base and J by 2 bases, with 1 base of the junction left unmatched. Germline lookup yields CDR1 SEHNR and CDR2 FQNEAQ (reference sequence). CDR3 sequence (DNA): TGTGCCAGCAGCTTAGAAGGGGGCAACTATGGCTACACCTTC. Its translation is CASSLEGGNYGYTF. Combining the CDR3 with reference TRBV7-9 and TRBJ1-2 gives the whole variable domain DTGVSQNPRHKITKRGQNVTFRCDPISEHNRLYWYRQTLGQGPEFLTYFQNEAQLEKSRLLSDRFSAERPKGSFSTLEIQRTEQGDSAMYLCASSLEGGNYGYTFGSGTRLTVV.

The chain uses TRBV5-5 and TRBJ2-3, with D perhaps matching TRBD2 (5 bases). Trimming took 4 bases from V and 2 from J, leaving 23 bases between them. CDR1 and CDR2 from the germline V gene are SGHKS and YYEKEE (reference sequence). The CDR3 spans 18 residues. Written as DNA, the CDR3 is TGTGCCAGCAGCCGTTTTTCGCGGCCCGGACTCTACACAGATACGCAGTATTTT. This translates into CASSRFSRPGLYTDTQYF. The full variable domain, with the rest looked up from reference TRBV5-5 and TRBJ2-3, is DAGVTQSPTHLIKTRGQQVTLRCSPISGHKSVSWYQQVLGQGPQFIFQYYEKEERGRGNFPDRFSARQFPNYSSELNVNALLLGDSALYLCASSRFSRPGLYTDTQYFGPGTRLTVL.

The chain links TRBV9 to TRBJ2-3; TRBD2 might be the D (7 bases). The CDR3 spans 19 residues. Germline assignment: CDR1 SGDLS and CDR2 YYNGEE. With 4 bases removed from V and 0 bases from J, the gap between germline ends came to 24 bases. In nucleotides, the CDR3 is TGTGCCAGCAGCCCCTCGGGGAGGGGGGGCACCTCTAGCACAGATACGCAGTATTTT. Protein product: CASSPSGRGGTSSTDTQYF. The full variable domain, with the rest looked up from reference TRBV9 and TRBJ2-3, is DSGVTQTPKHLITATGQRVTLRCSPRSGDLSVYWYQQSLDQGLQFLIQYYNGEERAKGNILERFSAQQFPDLHSELNLSSLELGDSALYFCASSPSGRGGTSSTDTQYFGPGTRLTVL.

This clone was seen only once. The chain has TRBV7-8 and TRBJ1-1, with TRBD1 matching over 9 bases. Trimming removed 5 bases from V and 0 bases from J; junction bases left unmatched: 10. The CDR3 runs 17 residues. Germline V gene sequence: CDR1 SGHVS, CDR2 FQNEAQ. Here the CDR3 DNA reads TGTGCCAGCAGCCGGTGGACAGGGGATGGTATGAACACTGAAGCTTTCTTT. Translated, it gives CASSRWTGDGMNTEAFF.